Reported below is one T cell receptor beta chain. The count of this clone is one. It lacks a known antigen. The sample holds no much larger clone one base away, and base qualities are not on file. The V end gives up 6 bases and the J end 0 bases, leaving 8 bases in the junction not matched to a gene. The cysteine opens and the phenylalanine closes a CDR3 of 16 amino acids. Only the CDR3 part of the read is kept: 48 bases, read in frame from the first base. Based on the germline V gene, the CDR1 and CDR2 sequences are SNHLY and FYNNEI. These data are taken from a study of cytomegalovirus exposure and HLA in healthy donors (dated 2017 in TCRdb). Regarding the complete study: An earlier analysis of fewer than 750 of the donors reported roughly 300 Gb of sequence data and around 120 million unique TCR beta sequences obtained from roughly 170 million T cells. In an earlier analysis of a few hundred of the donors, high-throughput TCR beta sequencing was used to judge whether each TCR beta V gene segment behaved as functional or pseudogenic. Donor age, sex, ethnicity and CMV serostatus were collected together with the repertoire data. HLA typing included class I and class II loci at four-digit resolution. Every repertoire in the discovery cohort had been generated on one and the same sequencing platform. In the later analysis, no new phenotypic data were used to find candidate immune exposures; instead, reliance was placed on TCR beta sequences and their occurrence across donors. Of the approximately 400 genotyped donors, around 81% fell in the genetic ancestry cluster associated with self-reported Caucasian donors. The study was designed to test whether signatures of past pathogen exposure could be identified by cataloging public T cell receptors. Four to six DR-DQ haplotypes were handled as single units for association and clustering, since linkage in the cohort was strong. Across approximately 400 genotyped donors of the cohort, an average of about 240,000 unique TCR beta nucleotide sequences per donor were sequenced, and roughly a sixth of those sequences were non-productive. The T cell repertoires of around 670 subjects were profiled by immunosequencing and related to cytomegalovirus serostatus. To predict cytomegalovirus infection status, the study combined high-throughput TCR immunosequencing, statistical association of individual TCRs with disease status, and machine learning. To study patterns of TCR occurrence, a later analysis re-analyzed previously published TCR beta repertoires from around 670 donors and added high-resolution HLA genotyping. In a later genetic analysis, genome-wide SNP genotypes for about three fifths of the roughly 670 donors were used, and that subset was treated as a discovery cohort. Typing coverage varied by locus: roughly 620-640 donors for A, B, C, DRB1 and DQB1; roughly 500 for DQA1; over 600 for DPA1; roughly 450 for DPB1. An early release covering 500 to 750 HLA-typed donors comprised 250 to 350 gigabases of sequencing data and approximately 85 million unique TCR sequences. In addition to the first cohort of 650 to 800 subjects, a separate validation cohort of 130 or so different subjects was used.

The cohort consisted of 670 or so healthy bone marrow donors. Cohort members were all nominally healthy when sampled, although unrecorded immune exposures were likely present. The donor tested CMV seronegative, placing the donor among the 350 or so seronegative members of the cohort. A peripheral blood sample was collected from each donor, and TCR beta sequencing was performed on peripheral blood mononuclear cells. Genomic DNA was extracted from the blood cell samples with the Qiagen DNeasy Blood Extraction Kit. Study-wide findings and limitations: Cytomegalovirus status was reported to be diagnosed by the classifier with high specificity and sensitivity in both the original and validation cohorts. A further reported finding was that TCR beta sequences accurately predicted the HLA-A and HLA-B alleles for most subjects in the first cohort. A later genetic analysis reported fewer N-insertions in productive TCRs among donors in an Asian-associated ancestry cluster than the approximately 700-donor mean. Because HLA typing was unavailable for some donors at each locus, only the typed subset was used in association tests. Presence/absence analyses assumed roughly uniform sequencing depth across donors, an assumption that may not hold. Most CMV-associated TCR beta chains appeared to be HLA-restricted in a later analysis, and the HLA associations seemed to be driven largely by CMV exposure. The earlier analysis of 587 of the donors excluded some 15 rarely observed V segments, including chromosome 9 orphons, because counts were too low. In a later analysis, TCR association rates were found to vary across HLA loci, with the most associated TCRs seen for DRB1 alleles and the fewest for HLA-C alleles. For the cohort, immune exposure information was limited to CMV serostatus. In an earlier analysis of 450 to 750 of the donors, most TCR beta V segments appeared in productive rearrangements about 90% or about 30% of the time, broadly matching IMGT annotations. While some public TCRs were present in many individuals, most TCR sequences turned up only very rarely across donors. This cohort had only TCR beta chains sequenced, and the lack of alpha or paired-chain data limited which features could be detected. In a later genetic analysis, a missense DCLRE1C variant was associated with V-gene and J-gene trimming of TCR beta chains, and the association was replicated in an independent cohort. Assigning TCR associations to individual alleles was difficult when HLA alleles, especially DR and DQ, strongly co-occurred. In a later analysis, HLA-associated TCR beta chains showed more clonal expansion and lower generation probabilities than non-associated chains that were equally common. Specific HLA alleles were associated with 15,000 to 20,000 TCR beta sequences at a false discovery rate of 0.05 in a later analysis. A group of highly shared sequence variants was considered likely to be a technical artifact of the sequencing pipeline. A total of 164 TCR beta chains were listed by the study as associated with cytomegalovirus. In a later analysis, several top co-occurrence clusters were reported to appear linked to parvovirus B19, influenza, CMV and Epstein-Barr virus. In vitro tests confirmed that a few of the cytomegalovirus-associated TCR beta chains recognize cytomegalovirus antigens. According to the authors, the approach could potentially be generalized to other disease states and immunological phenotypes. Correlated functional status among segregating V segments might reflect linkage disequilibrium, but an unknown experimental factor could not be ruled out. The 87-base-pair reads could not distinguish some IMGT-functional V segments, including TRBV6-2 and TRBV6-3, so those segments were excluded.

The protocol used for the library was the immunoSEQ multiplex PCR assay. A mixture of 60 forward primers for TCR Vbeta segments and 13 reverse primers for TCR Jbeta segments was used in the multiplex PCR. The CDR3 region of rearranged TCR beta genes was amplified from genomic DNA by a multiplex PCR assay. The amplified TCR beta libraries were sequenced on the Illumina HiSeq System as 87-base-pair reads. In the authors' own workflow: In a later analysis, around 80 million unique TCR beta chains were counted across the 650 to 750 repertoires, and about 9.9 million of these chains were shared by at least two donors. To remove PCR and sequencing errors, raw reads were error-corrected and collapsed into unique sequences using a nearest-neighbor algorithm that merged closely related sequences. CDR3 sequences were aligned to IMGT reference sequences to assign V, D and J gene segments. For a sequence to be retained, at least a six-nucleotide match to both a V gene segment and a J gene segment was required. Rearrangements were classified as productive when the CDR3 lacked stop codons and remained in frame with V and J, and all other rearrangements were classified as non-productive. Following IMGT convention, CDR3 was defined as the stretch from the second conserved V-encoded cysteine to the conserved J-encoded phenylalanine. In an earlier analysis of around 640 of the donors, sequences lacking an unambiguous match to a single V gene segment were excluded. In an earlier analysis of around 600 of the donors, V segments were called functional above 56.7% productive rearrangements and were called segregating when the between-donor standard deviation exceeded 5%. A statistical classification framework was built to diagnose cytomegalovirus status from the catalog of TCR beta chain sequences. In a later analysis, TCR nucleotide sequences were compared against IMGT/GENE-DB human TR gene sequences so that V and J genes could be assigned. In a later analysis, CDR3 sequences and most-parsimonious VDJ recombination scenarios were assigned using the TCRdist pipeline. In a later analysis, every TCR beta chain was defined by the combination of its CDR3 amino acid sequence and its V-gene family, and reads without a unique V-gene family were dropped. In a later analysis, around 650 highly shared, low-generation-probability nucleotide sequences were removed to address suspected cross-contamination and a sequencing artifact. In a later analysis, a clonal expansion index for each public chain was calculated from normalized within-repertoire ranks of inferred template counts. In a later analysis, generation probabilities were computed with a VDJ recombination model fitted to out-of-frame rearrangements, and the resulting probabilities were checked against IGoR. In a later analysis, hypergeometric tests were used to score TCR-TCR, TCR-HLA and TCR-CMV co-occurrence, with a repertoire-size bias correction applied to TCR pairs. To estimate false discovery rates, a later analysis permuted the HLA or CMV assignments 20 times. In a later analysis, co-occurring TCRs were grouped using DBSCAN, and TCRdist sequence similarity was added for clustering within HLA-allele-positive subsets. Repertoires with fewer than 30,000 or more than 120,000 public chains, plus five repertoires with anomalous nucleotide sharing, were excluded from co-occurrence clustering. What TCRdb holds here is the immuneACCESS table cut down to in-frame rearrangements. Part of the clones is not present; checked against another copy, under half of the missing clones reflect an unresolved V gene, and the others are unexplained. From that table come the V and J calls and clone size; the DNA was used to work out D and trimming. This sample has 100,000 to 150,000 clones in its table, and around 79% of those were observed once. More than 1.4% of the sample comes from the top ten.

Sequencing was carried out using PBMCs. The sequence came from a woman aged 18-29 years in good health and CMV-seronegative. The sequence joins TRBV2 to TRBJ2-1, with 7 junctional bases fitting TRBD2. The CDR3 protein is CASRALAQSSYNEQFF. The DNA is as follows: TGTGCCAGCAGAGCACTAGCGCAGTCCTCCTACAATGAGCAGTTCTTC.